The 20 T cell receptor beta chains below come from one sample, sequenced in a study of control samples from healthy donors and cancer patients. Sequencing used immunoSEQ multiplex PCR; TCRdb keeps in-frame clones, though not all of them. The table shows about 95,000 clones, with around 89% occurring only once. Specimen: blood. Source of these receptors: a woman in her seventies in good health.

The chain recombines TRBV3-1 (or the pseudogene TRBV3-2) with TRBJ1-6; 8 nucleotides line up with TRBD1. The V gene's germline CDR1 is LGHDT and CDR2 YNNKEL (reference sequence). The CDR3 loop spans 13 amino acids. V lost 3 bases to trimming and J lost 14 bases; unmatched junction nucleotides: 6. The CDR3 loop reads CASSQNRGGTLHF. The CDR3 nucleotides read TGTGCCAGCAGCCAGAACAGGGGGGGAACCCTCCACTTT.

This clone was counted a few times. The chain combines TRBV27 with TRBJ2-1; 12 bases map to TRBD2. The V gene's germline CDR1 is MNHEY and CDR2 SMNVEV (reference sequence). V dropped 6 bases and J dropped 8; count of bases not matched to a gene: 5. The CDR3 totals 14 residues. In DNA, the CDR3 is TGTGCCAGCAGCCTAGCGGGGGGGCTGGATGAGCAGTTCTTC. It codes for CASSLAGGLDEQFF.

The gene calls are TRBV6-5 and TRBJ1-5; D unresolved. Trimming took off 6 bases at V and 1 base at J, with 13 bases between the two ends. The CDR3 is 15 amino acids. Germline CDR1 reads MNHEY; CDR2 reads SVGAGI. CDR3 amino acids: CASREEGSSNQPQHF. CDR3 nucleotides: TGTGCCAGCAGGGAGGAGGGTTCCAGCAATCAGCCCCAGCATTTT.

The chain recombines TRBV3-1 (or the pseudogene TRBV3-2) with TRBJ1-5, with TRBD1 as a possible D gene (6 bases). CDR1 and CDR2 from the germline V gene are LGHDT and YNNKEL (reference sequence). Trimming pared 4 bases from V and 2 bases from J, leaving 18 bases between. The CDR3 has 17 residues. The CDR3 nucleotides are TGTGCCAGCAGCCCCCGAGGGGGTGGGTCGGGCAATCAGCCCCAGCATTTT. As protein: CASSPRGGGSGNQPQHF.

The chain has TRBV9 and TRBJ2-1, with D tentatively TRBD2 (7 bases). V shed 2 bases and J shed 8 bases, with 17 bases lying between them. Looked up from germline, CDR1 is SGDLS and CDR2 is YYNGEE. The CDR3 contains 15 residues. CDR3 protein: CASSVQGIGGDEQFF. The DNA of the CDR3 is TGTGCCAGCAGCGTTCAGGGAATAGGGGGGGATGAGCAGTTCTTC.

This rearrangement joins TRBV6-2 or TRBV6-3 to TRBJ2-1, with TRBD2 identical over 9 bases. The CDR3 covers 15 residues. Germline trimming cut 5 bases from V and 5 bases from J; bases unmatched to any gene: 7. CDR1 is MNHEY and CDR2 is SVGEGT in the germline V gene. CDR3: CASSTTTSGNNEQFF. The CDR3 DNA is TGTGCCAGCAGTACTACGACTAGCGGTAACAATGAGCAGTTCTTC.

The chain recombines TRBV20-1 with TRBJ1-1; TRBD1 agrees at 9 bases. V was clipped by 3 bases and J by 8 bases; unmatched bases: 13. CDR3 length equals 15 residues. Looked up from germline, CDR1 is DFQATT and CDR2 is SNEGSKA (reference sequence). CDR3 DNA sequence: TGCAGTGCTAGTTTTCCACAGGGGGCCCCCTCCGAAGCTTTCTTT. Protein product: CSASFPQGAPSEAFF.

The chain uses TRBV19 and TRBJ2-3; D is ambiguous. The length of the CDR3 is 14 residues. V shed 7 bases and J shed 3 bases, with 14 bases lying between them. The germline V gene has CDR1 LNHDA and CDR2 SQIVND (reference sequence). The CDR3 nucleotides are TGTGCCAGTAACGGTCAGGTCCTGACAGATACGCAGTATTTT. Its protein product is CASNGQVLTDTQYF.

The rearrangement joins TRBV6-5 to TRBJ2-3, with 10 positions matching TRBD2. The CDR3 has 15 residues. With V trimmed by 8 bases and J by 0 bases, 5 bases remained unmatched. Germline V CDR1 and CDR2: MNHEY, SVGAGI. CDR3 residues: CASLPSGRSTDTQYF. In DNA, the CDR3 is TGTGCCAGCCTCCCTAGCGGGAGAAGCACAGATACGCAGTATTTT.

This chain connects TRBV4-1 to TRBJ2-7, with TRBD1 matching over 9 bases. The CDR3 has 14 amino acids. Germline V gene data show CDR1 as MGHRA and CDR2 as YSYEKL. Losses at the gene ends were 0 bases for V and 11 bases for J; bases not matched to a gene: 8. CDR3 bases: TGCGCCAGCAGCCAAGACCTCGGGACAGGGACGAAGTACTTC. Encoded protein: CASSQDLGTGTKYF.

This clone was seen only a few times. The chain uses TRBV7-6 and TRBJ2-1, with 7 bases identical to TRBD2. Germline V gene sequence: CDR1 SGHVS, CDR2 FNYEAQ. Trimming removed 3 bases from V and 1 base from J; junction bases left unmatched: 6. This CDR3 contains 16 residues. The CDR3, as DNA: TGTGCCAGCAGCTTTGAGGCGGGAGCTTCCTACAATGAGCAGTTCTTC. The encoded protein is CASSFEAGASYNEQFF.

The V call is TRBV29-1, the J call TRBJ2-7; TRBD2 might be the D (5 bases). The germline gives CDR1 SQVTM, CDR2 ANQGSEA. Trimming took 3 bases from V and 5 from J, leaving 11 bases between them. This CDR3 contains 12 residues. The CDR3 loop reads CSVDGEGDEQYF. Written as DNA, the CDR3 is TGCAGCGTTGACGGCGAGGGCGACGAGCAGTACTTC.

J is TRBJ2-7 and V is TRBV12-3 or TRBV12-4; D gene unclear. The CDR3 runs 13 residues. The V end lost 1 base, the J end lost 1 base, and 5 bases lay between the germline ends. The CDR3 DNA follows: TGTGCCAGCAGTTTAGGGCAGTCCTACGAGCAGTACTTC. Its translation is CASSLGQSYEQYF.

The chain is built from TRBV4-3 and TRBJ2-2; D not certain. Germline V gene lookup returns CDR1 LGHNA and CDR2 YSLEER. CDR3 size: 19 residues. Between the trimmed V and J ends, which lost 4 bases and 1 base, there was a span of 22 bases. CDR3: CASSLRWVEGGLNTGELFF. The CDR3 coding sequence is TGCGCCAGCAGCCTAAGGTGGGTCGAAGGCGGATTGAACACCGGGGAGCTGTTTTTT.

The genes are TRBV28 and TRBJ1-5, with D uncertain. The ends were cut back, 4 bases at V and 4 bases at J, with 5 bases in the middle. Germline CDR1 and CDR2: MDHEN and SYDVKM. This CDR3 is 12 amino acids long. CDR3 DNA sequence: TGTGCCAGCAGTTCCCTTAATCAGCCCCAGCATTTT. Protein sequence: CASSSLNQPQHF.

The chain links TRBV5-1 to TRBJ2-2; TRBD2 matches at 15 bases. The CDR3 extends over 17 amino acids. Germline V lookup: CDR1 SGHRS, CDR2 YFSETQ. The V gene end was trimmed by 4 bases and the J gene end by 7 bases; junction bases not matched to a gene: 8. CDR3 bases: TGCGCCAGCAGCCCGGGACTAGCGGGGGGCATAAACGGGGAGCTGTTTTTT. Its protein product is CASSPGLAGGINGELFF.

This sequence joins TRBV5-1 and TRBJ2-1; 7 nucleotides align to TRBD1. Germline V gives CDR1 SGHRS, CDR2 YFSETQ. This CDR3 has 15 residues. Trimming took 5 bases from V and 5 from J; bases not matched to a gene: 10. CDR3 protein: CASSYQGQLNNEQFF. The CDR3 nucleotides read TGCGCCAGCAGTTACCAGGGACAGCTGAACAATGAGCAGTTCTTC.

The chain carries TRBV24-1 and TRBJ1-2; a weak D match, TRBD1 (5 bases). Germline V lookup: CDR1 KGHDR, CDR2 SFDVKD. The V end was cut by 2 bases, the J end by 4 bases, with 13 bases between. The CDR3 has 15 amino acids. This CDR3 is CATSDWGGTGYGYTF. Here the CDR3 DNA reads TGTGCCACCAGTGATTGGGGGGGGACTGGCTATGGCTACACCTTC.

The J gene is TRBJ2-1, the V gene TRBV5-1, with 14 bases identical to TRBD2. Per the germline V gene, CDR1 is SGHRS and CDR2 is YFSETQ. This CDR3 has 16 amino acids. Unmatched junction bases numbered 7, after V lost 1 base and J lost 10 bases. The CDR3 sequence: CASSLTTSGGAGEQFF. For the CDR3, the DNA is TGCGCCAGCAGCTTGACGACTAGCGGGGGGGCCGGGGAGCAGTTCTTC.

This chain connects TRBV5-1 to TRBJ1-5; perhaps TRBD1 as D (6 bases). CDR1 and CDR2 from the germline V gene are SGHRS and YFSETQ. The CDR3 loop spans 14 amino acids. Trimming removed 7 bases from V and 4 bases from J, with 15 bases in between. CDR3 in amino acids: CASSAGGKNQPQHF. CDR3 bases: TGCGCCAGCTCCGCGGGGGGCAAGAATCAGCCCCAGCATTTT.